The 19 T cell receptor beta chains below were found in one sample sequenced in a study of shared clonotypes between healthy human individuals (dated by TCRdb to about 2020). Library generation was performed with the immunoSEQ multiplex PCR assay. The immuneACCESS repertoire file appears here via TCRdb, limited to in-frame rearrangements. These files lack a portion of the clones; in checked studies, under half of the deficit traces to unresolved V genes, and the cause of the others is not known. Within this sample are roughly 1,500,000 clones, with 95% to 99% of them counted one time only. Jointly, the top ten make up less than 0.55% of the sample. The sequenced sample was naive CD4+ T cells sorted from blood. The intended sense of this specimen's cell subset or site label: CD45RA+ positively selected. The receptors derive from a man aged 25 to 40 in good health.

The gene calls are TRBV28 and TRBJ2-7; D gene uncertain. Germline CDR1 MDHEN, CDR2 SYDVKM. The CDR3 has 11 residues. Trimming took 5 bases from V and 4 from J, leaving 6 bases between them. CDR3 loop: CASSTVYEQYF. In DNA, the CDR3 is TGTGCCAGCAGTACGGTTTACGAGCAGTACTTC.

The rearrangement joins TRBV5-1 to TRBJ2-1; 7 bases fit TRBD1. Germline V gene data show CDR1 as SGHRS and CDR2 as YFSETQ. This CDR3 spans 17 amino acids. The ends lost 4 bases at V and 0 bases at J; junction bases unmatched: 10. CDR3 nucleotide sequence: TGCGCCAGCAGCAAATGGGGTGAGGGGGCCTCCTACAATGAGCAGTTCTTC. Translated, it gives CASSKWGEGASYNEQFF. Full variable domain (remainder filled in from reference TRBV5-1 and TRBJ2-1): KAGVTQTPRYLIKTRGQQVTLSCSPISGHRSVSWYQQTPGQGLQFLFEYFSETQRNKGNFPGRFSGRQFSNSRSEMNVSTLELGDSALYLCASSKWGEGASYNEQFFGPGTRLTVL.

The V gene is TRBV7-9, the J gene TRBJ2-2, with D uncertain. The CDR3 length is 15 residues. The V end was cut by 1 base, the J end by 0 bases, with 6 bases between. The germline gives CDR1 SEHNR, CDR2 FQNEAQ (reference sequence). As DNA, the CDR3 is TGTGCCAGCAGCTTAGTTACCGCGAACACCGGGGAGCTGTTTTTT. Protein product: CASSLVTANTGELFF. Full variable domain (remainder filled in from reference TRBV7-9 and TRBJ2-2): DTGVSQNPRHKITKRGQNVTFRCDPISEHNRLYWYRQTLGQGPEFLTYFQNEAQLEKSRLLSDRFSAERPKGSFSTLEIQRTEQGDSAMYLCASSLVTANTGELFFGEGSRLTVL.

V is TRBV23-1 and J is TRBJ2-1, with 9 bases that match TRBD2. TRBV23-1 is marked as an open reading frame, function uncertain. The CDR3 totals 17 residues. J lost 0 bases, V lost 9 bases, and 12 bases had no gene match. This CDR3 is CARGASGKTYSYNEQFF. The DNA of the CDR3 is TGCGCCAGGGGGGCTAGCGGGAAAACTTACTCCTACAATGAGCAGTTCTTC.

V usage is TRBV29-1 and J usage is TRBJ2-1, with 10 bases aligning to TRBD2. CDR3 length: 14 residues. CDR1 is SQVTM and CDR2 is ANQGSEA in the germline V gene. V lost 4 bases to trimming and J lost 9 bases; unmatched junction nucleotides: 9. CDR3 bases: TGCAGCGTTGTCACGGGGGCTAGCGGGAGTGAGCAGTTCTTC. Translated, it gives CSVVTGASGSEQFF.

J is TRBJ2-6 and V is TRBV19; 10 bases align to TRBD1. The germline V gene encodes CDR1 LNHDA and CDR2 SQIVND (reference sequence). This CDR3 is built from 17 residues. V lost 3 bases and J lost 4; bases outside the gene matches: 6. The CDR3 here is CASSIIDRGLGANVLTF. CDR3 DNA sequence: TGTGCCAGTAGTATTATTGACAGGGGGCTCGGGGCCAACGTCCTGACTTTC. Based on the CDR3 plus reference TRBV19 and TRBJ2-6, the full variable domain is DGGITQSPKYLFRKEGQNVTLSCEQNLNHDAMYWYRQDPGQGLRLIYYSQIVNDFQKGDIAEGYSVSREKKESFPLTVTSAQKNPTAFYLCASSIIDRGLGANVLTFGAGSRLTVL.

The rearrangement joins TRBV19 to TRBJ1-4, with TRBD1 as a possible D gene (6 bases). Trimming pared 11 bases from V and 4 bases from J, leaving 11 bases between. Germline assignment: CDR1 LNHDA and CDR2 SQIVND (reference sequence). This CDR3 comprises 12 residues. The CDR3 DNA follows: TGTGCCTCCAAGGGGGTTAATGAAAAACTGTTTTTT. It codes for CASKGVNEKLFF.

This clone was seen once. The chain has TRBV6-4 and TRBJ1-5, with D possibly being TRBD1 (6 bases). Germline-derived CDR1 and CDR2 are MRHNA and SNTAGT. Trimming shortened V by 3 bases and J by 1 base, and 19 bases separated the two germline ends. This CDR3 region has 18 residues. CDR3 loop: CASSEYPPGAGSNQPQHF. Written as DNA, the CDR3 is TGTGCCAGCAGTGAATACCCACCAGGGGCGGGCAGCAATCAGCCCCAGCATTTT.

This chain joins TRBV5-6 and TRBJ2-3, with D uncertain. Germline V gives CDR1 SGHDT, CDR2 YYEEEE. Trimming cost V 3 bases and J 5 bases, with 19 bases left between them. There are 16 residues in the CDR3. DNA of the CDR3: TGTGCCAGCAGCTCTGACACACACCGACGTGAAGATACGCAGTATTTT. Its translation: CASSSDTHRREDTQYF.

The chain's CDR3 is CAWSVSTNYGYTF. CDR3 nucleotide sequence: TGTGCCTGGAGTGTATCGACTAACTATGGCTACACCTTC. This rearrangement joins TRBV30 to TRBJ1-2; unclear D gene. CDR3 size: 13 residues. Looked up from germline, CDR1 is GTSNPN and CDR2 is SVGIG (reference sequence). Trimming took off 0 bases at V and 0 bases at J, with 5 bases between the two ends.

The chain recombines TRBV28 with TRBJ1-3; tentatively, D is TRBD1 (5 bases). V lost 2 bases, J lost 5 bases, and 7 bases lay in between. Germline V gene sequence: CDR1 MDHEN, CDR2 SYDVKM. CDR3 length equals 13 residues. The CDR3: CASSLGGRNTIYF. As DNA, the CDR3 is TGTGCCAGCAGTTTAGGGGGTAGAAACACCATATATTTT. Filled out from reference TRBV28 and TRBJ1-3, the complete variable domain reads DVKVTQSSRYLVKRTGEKVFLECVQDMDHENMFWYRQDPGLGLRLIYFSYDVKMKEKGDIPEGYSVSREKKERFSLILESASTNQTSMYLCASSLGGRNTIYFGEGSWLTVV.

The V gene is TRBV28, the J gene TRBJ1-1; D is unresolved. Germline V gene data show CDR1 as MDHEN and CDR2 as SYDVKM. Trimming cost V 6 bases and J 10 bases, with 27 bases left between them. The CDR3 consists of 16 residues. The CDR3 coding sequence is TGTGCCAGCAGCCCGGGGTCCCCTCCTTCGACACGTAGAGCTTTCTTT. It translates to CASSPGSPPSTRRAFF.

The rearrangement links TRBV5-1 to TRBJ2-3; D not resolved. The V and J ends lost 0 bases and 1 base respectively, with 9 bases between them. Germline values: CDR1 SGHRS, CDR2 YFSETQ. The length of the CDR3 is 15 residues. Here the CDR3 reads CASSLGLDGTDTQYF. As DNA, the CDR3 is TGCGCCAGCAGCTTGGGCCTAGACGGCACAGATACGCAGTATTTT.

The chain joins TRBV19 to TRBJ2-2; D gene ambiguous. V was pared by 3 bases and J by 4 bases, with 12 bases between. This CDR3 contains 15 residues. The germline CDR1 and CDR2 sequences are LNHDA and SQIVND (reference sequence). CDR3 bases: TGTGCCAGTAGTATGATCCAGAAGCTCACCGGGGAGCTGTTTTTT. Translating gives CASSMIQKLTGELFF.

CDR3 in DNA: TGTGCCAGCAGTGAGCATTACCGGGGCGAGCAGTACTTC. This sequence encodes CASSEHYRGEQYF. The V and J genes are TRBV2 and TRBJ2-7; maybe TRBD2 (5 bases). There are 13 residues in the CDR3. In germline, CDR1 is SNHLY, CDR2 FYNNEI. Trimming removed 3 bases at V and 6 bases at J, with 12 bases between.

The chain has TRBV5-4 and TRBJ2-1; possible D gene TRBD2, 6 bases. V dropped 0 bases and J dropped 4 bases, with 11 bases sitting between them. In germline, CDR1 is SGHNT, CDR2 YYREEE (reference sequence). The CDR3 totals 15 residues. This CDR3 reads CASSLEDYSYNEQFF. The DNA for the CDR3 is TGTGCCAGCAGCTTGGAGGACTACTCTTACAATGAGCAGTTCTTC.

This rearrangement joins TRBV11-2 to TRBJ2-3; unclear D gene. Trimming cost V 5 bases and J 0 bases, with 15 bases left between them. CDR1 is SGHAT and CDR2 is FQNNGV in the germline V gene. The CDR3 is made up of 16 amino acids. The CDR3 here is CASSPTYRTSTDTQYF. In DNA, the CDR3 is TGTGCCAGCAGCCCTACGTATAGAACTAGCACAGATACGCAGTATTTT.

This chain links TRBV4-1 with TRBJ1-1; D unclear. The V end was cut by 1 base, the J end by 0 bases, with 6 bases between. The CDR3 spans 14 residues. In germline, CDR1 is MGHRA, CDR2 YSYEKL. This chain's CDR3 is CASSQGPVNTEAFF. CDR3 nucleotide sequence: TGCGCCAGCAGCCAAGGGCCGGTGAACACTGAAGCTTTCTTT.

V usage is TRBV5-5 and J usage is TRBJ1-3; D gene uncertain. CDR1 SGHKS and CDR2 YYEKEE come from the germline V gene (reference sequence). The CDR3 loop spans 14 amino acids. V dropped 2 bases and J dropped 1 base, with 7 bases sitting between them. CDR3 in amino acids: CASSLIGSGNTIYF. CDR3 bases: TGTGCCAGCAGCTTAATAGGTTCTGGAAACACCATATATTTT.